This T cell receptor beta chain was captured by sequencing in a study of OX40 agonist ivuxolimab in advanced cancers. Some clones are missing from TCRdb's copy, which holds only in-frame ones; the method was immunoSEQ multiplex PCR. The sample carries approximately 11,000 clones, 82% recorded once. Germline V gene lookup returns CDR1 SGHAT and CDR2 FQNNGV. V was clipped by 3 bases and J by 8 bases; unmatched bases: 7. The CDR3 is 16 amino acids. The source material was CD4+ or CD8+ T cells sorted from blood, sampled in a trial of the OX40 agonist ivuxolimab. This receptor was obtained from an adult with an advanced solid tumor such as melanoma, head and neck, liver or kidney cancer. The chain links TRBV11-2 to TRBJ2-1, with 13 nucleotides matching TRBD2. CDR3 sequence (DNA): TGTGCCAGCAGCTTTGGGACTAGCGGGATCGGCGATGAGCAGTTCTTC. This codes for CASSFGTSGIGDEQFF.